This passage covers 30 T cell receptor beta chains from one sample sequenced in a study of T cell responses to AZD1222 COVID-19 vaccine (TCRdb year 2021). The protocol used for the library was the immunoSEQ multiplex PCR assay. TCRdb limited this immuneACCESS table to in-frame rearrangements with V and J called. A share of clones is missing; checked studies link under half to unresolved V genes, and the rest is unexplained. In this sample the table shows 90,000 to 130,000 clones, roughly 85% of which occur a single time. Roughly 3.2% of the sample is held by the ten biggest clonotypes. Sample time point, as interpreted from the label and publication: baseline before first vaccination. The sequencing used peripheral blood, collected on day 0 of AZD1222 vaccination. These receptor sequences come from an adult in good health.

This chain connects TRBV20-1 to TRBJ1-2, with TRBD1 matching 7 bases. The CDR3 contains 17 residues. CDR1 and CDR2 from the germline V gene are DFQATT and SNEGSKA (reference sequence). V dropped 3 bases and J dropped 3; count of bases not matched to a gene: 16. The CDR3 region is CSASDRSTGRFDYGYTF. Here the CDR3 DNA reads TGCAGTGCTAGTGACCGATCGACAGGGAGGTTTGACTATGGCTACACCTTC.

The chain recombines TRBV7-3 with TRBJ2-5; 8 bases match TRBD1. The CDR3 is 16 residues long. In germline, CDR1 is SGHTA, CDR2 FQGTGA. After removal of 5 bases from V and 4 bases from J, the junction contained 12 bases not matched to a gene. The CDR3 loop is CASSQTGQGLGETQYF. DNA of the CDR3: TGTGCCAGCAGCCAAACCGGACAGGGTCTCGGAGAGACCCAGTACTTC.

The genes are TRBV6-6 and TRBJ2-1, with unresolved D. This CDR3 region has 11 residues. From germline, CDR1 is MNHNY and CDR2 SVGAGI (reference sequence). V was clipped by 4 bases and J by 10 bases, with 8 bases between them. DNA of the CDR3: TGTGCCAGCAGTTCACTGGAAGAGCAGTTCTTC. This codes for CASSSLEEQFF.

The V gene is TRBV25-1, the J gene TRBJ1-6; 8 bases fit TRBD1. Trimming at V came to 4 bases and at J to 3 bases, leaving 5 bases not matched to a gene. From germline, CDR1 is MGHDK and CDR2 SYGVNS. The CDR3 has 16 residues. The CDR3 protein is CASSARTGNYNSPLHF. In DNA form, the CDR3 reads TGTGCCAGCAGTGCCCGGACAGGGAACTATAATTCACCCCTCCACTTT.

V usage is TRBV12-2 and J usage is TRBJ2-7. TRBV12-2 is a listed pseudogene. The CDR3 length is 19 residues. The CDR3 region is CASRLGPTSKILSSYEQYF. The CDR3 region has the DNA TGTGCAAGTCGCTTAGGGCCCACCTCAAAGATCCTGAGCTCCTACGAGCAGTACTTC.

The J gene is TRBJ1-2, the V gene TRBV28; 7 bases are shared with TRBD1. Germline lookup yields CDR1 MDHEN and CDR2 SYDVKM. Germline trimming cut 1 base from V and 4 bases from J; bases unmatched to any gene: 6. CDR3 length equals 15 residues. CDR3 DNA: TGTGCCAGCAGTTTATTGGCAGGGGACAGCTATGGCTACACCTTC. This codes for CASSLLAGDSYGYTF.

V usage is TRBV12-3 or TRBV12-4 and J usage is TRBJ1-2, with 8 bases matching TRBD1. This CDR3 region has 13 residues. V lost 3 bases to trimming and J lost 8 bases; unmatched junction nucleotides: 5. CDR3 amino acids: CASSFGTGRGYTF. CDR3 bases: TGTGCCAGCAGTTTCGGGACAGGCCGCGGCTACACCTTC.

This rearrangement joins TRBV7-2 to TRBJ1-3; D possibly corresponds to TRBD1 (5 bases). Germline V gene lookup returns CDR1 SGHTA and CDR2 FQGNSA. V was trimmed by 4 bases and J by 0 bases, leaving 10 bases between them. The CDR3 loop spans 15 amino acids. The CDR3 is CASSSGPSSGNTIYF. As DNA, the CDR3 is TGTGCCAGCAGCTCGGGACCGAGCTCTGGAAACACCATATATTTT.

Comment on this clone: Other DNA sequences from this sample encode an identical CDR3 as well. The rearrangement joins TRBV11-3 to TRBJ2-1; D unresolved. The germline CDR1 and CDR2 sequences are SGHNT and YENEEA. V shed 0 bases and J shed 3 bases, with 3 bases lying between them. CDR3 length equals 13 residues. In nucleotides, the CDR3 is TGTGCCAGCAGCTTAGACAGCTACAATGAGCAGTTCTTC. It specifies CASSLDSYNEQFF.

The chain recombines TRBV7-3 with TRBJ2-3; the match to TRBD1 covers 8 bases. V lost 9 bases, J lost 2 bases, and 10 bases stayed unmatched. This CDR3 is built from 15 residues. Germline-derived CDR1 and CDR2 are SGHTA and FQGTGA. In nucleotides, the CDR3 is TGTGCCAGTCTCACAGGGGGTTGTTTCACAGATACGCAGTATTTT. Residues: CASLTGGCFTDTQYF.

This rearrangement joins TRBV6-5 to TRBJ1-5; D uncertain. V was shortened by 7 bases and J by 4 bases, with 14 bases between the two germline ends. Germline assignment: CDR1 MNHEY and CDR2 SVGAGI. The CDR3 is 14 residues long. CDR3 sequence reads: CASTGRTGNQPQHF. As DNA, the CDR3 is TGTGCCAGCACCGGAAGGACGGGTAATCAGCCCCAGCATTTT.

This rearrangement joins TRBV6-2 or TRBV6-3 to TRBJ1-5; a possible D gene is TRBD1 (5 bases). The length of the CDR3 is 16 residues. V lost 6 bases to trimming and J lost 7 bases, with 22 bases between them. CDR1 and CDR2 from the germline V gene are MNHEY and SVGEGT. DNA of the CDR3: TGTGCCAGCAGCCACCCTGGACACCCGGGTTTACAGCCCCAGCATTTT. This codes for CASSHPGHPGLQPQHF.

The V gene is TRBV11-3, the J gene TRBJ1-5; no definite D call. CDR1 SGHNT and CDR2 YENEEA come from the germline V gene. This CDR3 contains 15 residues. V lost 3 bases and J lost 2, with 11 bases in between. The CDR3 is CASSFEVCGNQPQHF. The DNA of the CDR3 is TGTGCCAGCAGCTTTGAGGTCTGCGGCAATCAGCCCCAGCATTTT.

The V and J genes are TRBV7-2 and TRBJ1-3; TRBD1 might be the D (5 bases). Germline V gene sequence: CDR1 SGHTA, CDR2 FQGNSA. Trimming cost V 1 base and J 0 bases, with 13 bases left between them. This CDR3 is 17 amino acids long. The CDR3: CASSLGGGRNSGNTIYF. The CDR3 nucleotides are TGTGCCAGCAGCTTAGGGGGGGGACGGAACTCTGGAAACACCATATATTTT.

V usage is TRBV5-1 and J usage is TRBJ1-2; TRBD1 agrees at 8 bases. Per the germline V gene, CDR1 is SGHRS and CDR2 is YFSETQ. The CDR3 sequence is 13 residues long. The trim removed 4 bases at V and 6 bases at J, leaving 5 bases unmatched. CDR3 sequence: CASSGDRGDGYTF. The CDR3 DNA follows: TGCGCCAGCAGCGGTGACAGGGGTGATGGCTACACCTTC.

This sequence joins TRBV6-2 or TRBV6-3 and TRBJ1-2; possibly TRBD1 for D (6 bases). The germline V and J ends were trimmed by 0 bases and 3 bases, with 17 bases remaining between them. This CDR3 contains 17 residues. The germline CDR1 and CDR2 sequences are MNHEY and SVGEGT. The CDR3 coding sequence is TGTGCCAGCAGTTACTCGCCCCACCAGGGGAAAGACTATGGCTACACCTTC. It codes for CASSYSPHQGKDYGYTF.

This clone was seen a handful of times. The chain links TRBV21-1 to TRBJ2-6; the table's D call, TRBD1, was not checked against the DNA. TRBV21-1 is tagged as a pseudogene. This CDR3 has 16 residues. The CDR3 DNA reads as TGTGCCAGCAGCTCACAGACAGGGTCTGGGGCCAACGTCCTGACTTTC. This sequence encodes CASSSQTGSGANVLTF.

CDR3 sequence: CASSLVINTIYF. The CDR3, as DNA: TGTGCCAGCAGTTTGGTCATAAACACCATATATTTT. The chain carries TRBV6-6 and TRBJ1-3, with D uncertain. CDR1 is MNHNY and CDR2 is SVGAGI in the germline V gene (reference sequence). V was trimmed by 4 bases and J by 6 bases, leaving 7 bases between them. The CDR3 runs 12 residues.

This sequence joins TRBV4-2 and TRBJ2-7, with 8 bases fitting TRBD2. CDR1 and CDR2 from the germline V gene are LGHNA and YNFKEQ. V lost 1 base to trimming and J lost 2 bases; unmatched junction nucleotides: 7. This CDR3 comprises 16 residues. This chain's CDR3 is CASSQASGTRPYEQYF. CDR3 DNA sequence: TGTGCCAGCAGCCAAGCCTCCGGGACTAGACCCTACGAGCAGTACTTC.

V is TRBV19 and J is TRBJ2-7; D is perhaps TRBD1 (5 bases). CDR1 LNHDA and CDR2 SQIVND come from the germline V gene (reference sequence). V lost 4 bases and J 0 bases, leaving 10 bases between the germline ends. This CDR3 is 14 amino acids long. CDR3 loop: CASSTQGHSYEQYF. The CDR3 DNA reads TGTGCCAGTAGTACTCAGGGTCACTCCTACGAGCAGTACTTC.

V gene TRBV6-2 or TRBV6-3 combines with J gene TRBJ1-4; D uncertain. The CDR3 is 11 residues long. Per the germline V gene, CDR1 is MNHEY and CDR2 is SVGEGT. V lost 0 bases and J 7 bases, leaving 0 bases between the germline ends. CDR3 sequence reads: CASSYSEKLFF. The CDR3 coding sequence is TGTGCCAGCAGTTACTCTGAAAAACTGTTTTTT.

The chain employs TRBV19 and TRBJ2-1; D gene uncertain. The CDR3 is 16 amino acids. Per germline, CDR1 LNHDA and CDR2 SQIVND (reference sequence). V was trimmed by 1 base and J by 9 bases, leaving 19 bases between them. CDR3 sequence reads: CASSIVGGALRLEQFF. The CDR3 DNA sequence: TGTGCCAGTAGTATAGTGGGCGGAGCGCTTCGCCTTGAGCAGTTCTTC.

The V call is TRBV18, the J call TRBJ1-2; the match to TRBD1 covers 10 bases. Losses at the gene ends were 3 bases for V and 3 bases for J; bases not matched to a gene: 13. The germline CDR1 and CDR2 sequences are KGHSH and LQKENI. The CDR3 has 18 amino acids. CDR3 nucleotide sequence: TGTGCCAGCTCACCGGCCCGGGGACAGGGGCCTCAATACTATGGCTACACCTTC. It encodes CASSPARGQGPQYYGYTF.

This rearrangement joins TRBV29-1 to TRBJ1-1; tentative D call: TRBD1 (6 bases). CDR3 length: 14 residues. The V end was cut by 7 bases, the J end by 5 bases, with 20 bases between. The V gene's germline CDR1 is SQVTM and CDR2 ANQGSEA. This CDR3 is CSGSDSQVVTEAFF. CDR3 nucleotides: TGCAGCGGGTCGGACAGTCAGGTTGTTACTGAAGCTTTCTTT.

The rearrangement uses TRBV2 and TRBJ2-5; D ambiguous. V lost 7 bases and J lost 4, with 10 bases in between. The CDR3 spans 12 residues. Per germline, CDR1 SNHLY and CDR2 FYNNEI. The CDR3 reads CASTPAAETQYF. The CDR3 DNA sequence: TGTGCCAGCACTCCCGCGGCAGAGACCCAGTACTTC.

The chain carries TRBV5-1 and TRBJ2-7; D is undetermined. V lost 6 bases and J lost 0, with 13 bases in between. This CDR3 contains 14 residues. CDR1 is SGHRS and CDR2 is YFSETQ in the germline V gene. The CDR3 protein is CASTIDPSSYEQYF. The CDR3 DNA follows: TGCGCCAGCACAATCGACCCGAGCTCCTACGAGCAGTACTTC.

V usage is TRBV4-3 and J usage is TRBJ2-5; no reliable D call. Germline V lookup: CDR1 LGHNA, CDR2 YSLEER. The CDR3 is 16 amino acids. Trimming took 0 bases from V and 1 from J, leaving 12 bases between them. The CDR3: CASSQENGRPQETQYF. DNA of the CDR3: TGCGCCAGCAGCCAAGAAAACGGGCGGCCCCAAGAGACCCAGTACTTC.

The chain combines TRBV7-8 with TRBJ1-3; possibly TRBD1 for D (5 bases). Germline V gene data show CDR1 as SGHVS and CDR2 as FQNEAQ. The CDR3 has 13 amino acids. Trimming shortened V by 6 bases and J by 4 bases, and 10 bases separated the two germline ends. CDR3 in DNA: TGTGCCAGCAGTGAGGGGCAGGGAAACACCATATATTTT. Protein product: CASSEGQGNTIYF.

This clone is judged medium-sized. This rearrangement joins TRBV5-6 to TRBJ1-1, with D possibly matching TRBD1 (5 bases). The V gene's germline CDR1 is SGHDT and CDR2 YYEEEE. CDR3 length: 12 amino acids. V lost 2 bases and J lost 4, with 6 bases in between. This chain's CDR3 is CASSLRGTEAFF. DNA for the CDR3: TGTGCCAGCAGCTTAAGGGGCACTGAAGCTTTCTTT.

This clone was counted once. The chain uses TRBV19 and TRBJ2-7, with D possibly TRBD1 on 6 matching bases. Germline V gives CDR1 LNHDA, CDR2 SQIVND (reference sequence). V was shortened by 3 bases and J by 6 bases, with 15 bases between the two germline ends. The CDR3 loop spans 14 amino acids. CDR3 nucleotides: TGTGCCAGTAGTATCTACAGGGAGACCGGCGAGCAGTACTTC. It codes for CASSIYRETGEQYF.